The 29 T cell receptor beta chains in this list originate from one sample, sequenced in a study of CD8+ T cells in alopecia areata. RNA extraction was followed by reverse transcription into cDNA, which acted as the sequencing template. Measured with immunoSEQ multiplex PCR; TCRdb has only the in-frame clones, and not every one. The sample contains roughly 150,000 clones, 45% to 60% of which appear only once. Here the sequenced sample was CD8+ T cells sorted from blood, taken at week 0. These receptor sequences come from a human donor with alopecia areata.

V usage is TRBV27 and J usage is TRBJ2-6; D not resolved. CDR1 and CDR2 from the germline V gene are MNHEY and SMNVEV (reference sequence). The CDR3 totals 15 residues. With 2 bases removed from V and 0 bases from J, the gap between germline ends came to 5 bases. In nucleotides, the CDR3 is TGTGCCAGCAGTTTAACGGTCTCTGGGGCCAACGTCCTGACTTTC. Translating gives CASSLTVSGANVLTF.

Only a few counts were recorded for this clone. J is TRBJ2-7 and V is TRBV30; no firm D call. This CDR3 is 14 amino acids long. Trimming removed 2 bases from V and 3 bases from J, with 14 bases in between. Germline-derived CDR1 and CDR2 are GTSNPN and SVGIG (reference sequence). CDR3 sequence: CAWSSPFANYEQYF. CDR3 coding DNA: TGTGCCTGGAGTTCTCCGTTCGCGAACTACGAGCAGTACTTC. Together with reference TRBV30 and TRBJ2-7, the CDR3 gives the full variable domain: SQTIHQWPATLVQPVGSPLSLECTVEGTSNPNLYWYRQAAGRGLQLLFYSVGIGQISSEVPQNLSASRPQDRQFILSSKKLLLSDSGFYLCAWSSPFANYEQYFGPGTRLTVT.

This clone came up a few times. This chain connects TRBV29-1 to TRBJ2-1, with 10 bases aligning to TRBD2. The V gene end was trimmed by 6 bases and the J gene end by 5 bases; junction bases not matched to a gene: 10. There are 15 residues in the CDR3. Germline CDR1 is SQVTM and CDR2 is ANQGSEA. CDR3 DNA: TGCAGCGTCGAGGATAGCGGGGGGCCCAACAATGAGCAGTTCTTC. Translation: CSVEDSGGPNNEQFF.

About this clone: Given a far larger clone just one base away, this is likely a sequencing read error. The sample has other DNA sequences that encode this CDR3 too. The chain is built from TRBV7-6 and TRBJ2-2; unclear D gene. Looked up from germline, CDR1 is SGHVS and CDR2 is FNYEAQ. The V end was cut by 2 bases, the J end by 4 bases, with 5 bases between. The length of the CDR3 is 13 residues. The CDR3 region is CASSLIGTGELFF. The CDR3 bases are TGTGCCAGCAGCTTAATTGGCACCGGGGAGCTGTTTTTT. The full variable domain, its missing parts supplied by reference TRBV7-6 and TRBJ2-2, is GAGVSQSPRYKVTKRGQDVALRCDPISGHVSLYWYRQALGQGPEFLTYFNYEAQQDKSGLPNDRFSAERPEGSISTLTIQRTEQRDSAMYRCASSLIGTGELFFGEGSRLTVL.

This chain joins TRBV4-3 and TRBJ2-3; a possible D gene is TRBD2 (6 bases). CDR1 LGHNA and CDR2 YSLEER come from the germline V gene. Trimming stripped 4 bases from V and 4 bases from J, with 12 bases between. This CDR3 is 14 amino acids long. CDR3 coding DNA: TGCGCCAGCAGCCCCTGGCGGGGATCAGATACGCAGTATTTT. Protein sequence: CASSPWRGSDTQYF.

The sample holds a few counts of this clone. Written as DNA, the CDR3 is TGCAGCGTGTCCGCGGGGCAAGAAGCTTTCTTT. Protein sequence: CSVSAGQEAFF. V gene TRBV29-1 combines with J gene TRBJ1-1; D might be TRBD1 (5 bases). Trimming shortened V by 6 bases and J by 8 bases, and 13 bases separated the two germline ends. The CDR3 contains 11 residues. The germline gives CDR1 SQVTM, CDR2 ANQGSEA. Full variable domain (missing parts from reference TRBV29-1 and TRBJ1-1): SAVISQKPSRDICQRGTSLTIQCQVDSQVTMMFWYRQQPGQSLTLIATANQGSEATYESGFVIDKFPISRPNLTFSTLTVSNMSPEDSSIYLCSVSAGQEAFFGQGTRLTVV.

The CDR3 sequence is CASSYRSTDTQYF. The CDR3 DNA is TGTGCCAGCAGTTACAGGAGCACAGATACGCAGTATTTT. The V gene is TRBV27, the J gene TRBJ2-3, with D perhaps TRBD1 (5 bases). Trimming stripped 4 bases from V and 0 bases from J, with 5 bases between. Germline assignment: CDR1 MNHEY and CDR2 SMNVEV (reference sequence). The CDR3 has 13 residues.

The genes are TRBV23-1 and TRBJ1-4, with D tentatively TRBD1 (6 bases). Being an ORF, TRBV23-1 has a function that is uncertain. Trimming took off 3 bases at V and 8 bases at J, with 16 bases between the two ends. This CDR3 is built from 15 residues. The CDR3 nucleotides are TGCGCCAGCAGTCATTCGGGACACGACCACGAAAAACTGTTTTTT. This sequence encodes CASSHSGHDHEKLFF.

This clone was picked up a small number of times. J is TRBJ2-2 and V is TRBV13; D is uncertain. The V and J ends lost 5 bases and 6 bases respectively, with 13 bases between them. This CDR3 has 14 amino acids. Germline V gene data show CDR1 as PRHDT and CDR2 as FYEKMQ (reference sequence). As DNA, the CDR3 is TGTGCCAGCAGCCCCCCCATAGCTGCCGGGGAGCTGTTTTTT. Encoded protein: CASSPPIAAGELFF. The complete variable domain, with remaining parts taken from reference TRBV13 and TRBJ2-2, reads AAGVIQSPRHLIKEKRETATLKCYPIPRHDTVYWYQQGPGQDPQFLISFYEKMQSDKGSIPDRFSAQQFSDYHSELNMSSLELGDSALYFCASSPPIAAGELFFGEGSRLTVL.

The CDR3 DNA follows: TGTGCCAGCAGTTTAGTCGGCAGAAGCACTGAAGCTTTCTTT. The encoded protein is CASSLVGRSTEAFF. The chain combines TRBV27 with TRBJ1-1; no firm D call. Trimming removed 2 bases at V and 4 bases at J, with 11 bases between. This CDR3 contains 14 residues. Germline CDR1 and CDR2: MNHEY and SMNVEV (reference sequence).

This clone was counted a few times. CDR3 nucleotides: TGTGCCAGCAGTGAATGGGAGGAAGGTCAGCCCCAGCATTTT. This translates into CASSEWEEGQPQHF. The chain has TRBV25-1 and TRBJ1-5; D is unclear. V dropped 1 base and J dropped 6 bases, with 10 bases sitting between them. Germline-derived CDR1 and CDR2 are MGHDK and SYGVNS. The CDR3 is 14 amino acids.

The V and J genes are TRBV4-3 and TRBJ2-3, with TRBD2 matching 9 bases. The J segment lost 1 base and the V segment lost 4 bases, leaving 6 bases of the junction unmatched. The V gene's germline CDR1 is LGHNA and CDR2 YSLEER. CDR3 length: 16 residues. Here the CDR3 DNA reads TGCGCCAGCAGCCCCCGGGTAGCGGGGGGCACAGATACGCAGTATTTT. This sequence encodes CASSPRVAGGTDTQYF.

In this sample, this clone turned up once. This rearrangement joins TRBV30 to TRBJ2-1; 8 nucleotides match TRBD1. Trimming took 4 bases from V and 0 from J; bases not matched to a gene: 2. The CDR3 has 14 residues. Germline values: CDR1 GTSNPN, CDR2 SVGIG (reference sequence). The CDR3 loop reads CAWMDRASYNEQFF. Written as DNA, the CDR3 is TGTGCCTGGATGGACAGGGCCTCCTACAATGAGCAGTTCTTC.

The V call is TRBV5-6, the J call TRBJ1-6; D gene unclear. V lost 0 bases, J lost 7 bases, and 8 bases lay in between. CDR3 length: 14 residues. The germline CDR1 and CDR2 sequences are SGHDT and YYEEEE. The CDR3 here is CASSLEVDNSPLHF. The CDR3 nucleotides read TGTGCCAGCAGCTTGGAGGTCGACAATTCACCCCTCCACTTT. Variable domain in full (rest from reference TRBV5-6 and TRBJ1-6): DAGVTQSPTHLIKTRGQQVTLRCSPKSGHDTVSWYQQALGQGPQFIFQYYEEEERQRGNFPDRFSGHQFPNYSSELNVNALLLGDSALYLCASSLEVDNSPLHFGNGTRLTVT.

V usage is TRBV4-1 and J usage is TRBJ1-4; D is undetermined. CDR1 MGHRA and CDR2 YSYEKL come from the germline V gene. V was pared by 0 bases and J by 5 bases, with 16 bases between. The CDR3 sequence is 17 residues long. CDR3 sequence reads: CASSQDTPPSFNEKLFF. CDR3 bases: TGCGCCAGCAGCCAAGACACCCCCCCTAGTTTCAATGAAAAACTGTTTTTT.

The chain employs TRBV5-8 and TRBJ1-1; 7 bases agree with TRBD1. In germline, CDR1 is SGHTS, CDR2 YDEGEE. CDR3 size: 14 residues. V lost 4 bases and J lost 2; bases outside the gene matches: 5. The CDR3, as DNA: TGTGCCAGCAGCCAAGGGACAGACAACACTGAAGCTTTCTTT. Its protein is CASSQGTDNTEAFF.

V and J are TRBV12-5 and TRBJ2-3, with D maybe TRBD1 (5 bases). V lost 6 bases, J lost 5 bases, and 12 bases lay in between. Per the germline V gene, CDR1 is LGHNT and CDR2 is FRNRAP. The CDR3 is 13 amino acids. The CDR3 spells CASGSQGKDTQYF. CDR3 nucleotide sequence: TGTGCTAGTGGGTCCCAGGGAAAAGATACGCAGTATTTT. The entire variable domain, with the rest obtained from reference TRBV12-5 and TRBJ2-3, is as follows: DARVTQTPRHKVTEMGQEVTMRCQPILGHNTVFWYRQTMMQGLELLAYFRNRAPLDDSGMPKDRFSAEMPDATLATLKIQPSEPRDSAVYFCASGSQGKDTQYFGPGTRLTVL.

Concerning this clone itself: Distinct nucleotide sequences in the sample also encode this CDR3. The CDR3 here is CASSVVPGYEQYF. The CDR3 DNA is TGTGCCAGCAGCGTAGTTCCGGGGTACGAGCAGTACTTC. The gene calls are TRBV9 and TRBJ2-7, with D tentatively TRBD2 (5 bases). Germline CDR1 and CDR2: SGDLS and YYNGEE. The V gene lost 0 bases and the J gene lost 4 bases, with 8 bases spanning the gap. The CDR3 loop spans 13 amino acids.

As for this clone: Additional DNA sequences in this sample encode the identical CDR3. The chain recombines TRBV5-6 with TRBJ2-2, with D hard to call. CDR3 length: 12 amino acids. Germline lookup yields CDR1 SGHDT and CDR2 YYEEEE. Trimming stripped 0 bases from V and 5 bases from J, with 2 bases between. The CDR3 here is CASSLATGELFF. The CDR3 DNA follows: TGTGCCAGCAGCTTGGCGACCGGGGAGCTGTTTTTT.

This clone was observed a handful of times. The rearrangement joins TRBV2 to TRBJ2-4; D gene ambiguous. This CDR3 has 13 amino acids. V was trimmed by 8 bases and J by 1 base, leaving 9 bases between them. Germline loops: CDR1 SNHLY, CDR2 FYNNEI. This CDR3 reads CASSVGAKNIQYF. DNA for the CDR3: TGTGCCAGCTCTGTAGGGGCCAAAAACATTCAGTACTTC.

This clone was seen only once. The gene calls are TRBV11-2 and TRBJ1-1, with D unclear. The germline gives CDR1 SGHAT, CDR2 FQNNGV. The length of the CDR3 is 13 residues. Trimming pared 5 bases from V and 0 bases from J, leaving 7 bases between. The CDR3 DNA sequence: TGTGCCAGCAGCCGGGAAATGAACACTGAAGCTTTCTTT. It encodes CASSREMNTEAFF.

A few counts support this clone. The chain is built from TRBV6-5 and TRBJ2-5; D is tentatively TRBD1 or TRBD2 (5 bases each). Trimming stripped 6 bases from V and 7 bases from J, with 18 bases between. CDR3 length equals 14 residues. Germline V gene data show CDR1 as MNHEY and CDR2 as SVGAGI. The CDR3 region is CASSRGGVGGTQYF. In DNA, the CDR3 is TGTGCCAGCAGCCGCGGTGGGGTTGGGGGGACCCAGTACTTC.

The J gene is TRBJ1-2, the V gene TRBV14, with a tentative D call TRBD1 (6 bases). This CDR3 has 13 residues. Germline assignment: CDR1 SGHDN and CDR2 FVKESK. Trimming removed 3 bases at V and 3 bases at J, with 8 bases between. CDR3: CASSHRTDYGYTF. The CDR3 DNA reads TGTGCCAGCAGCCACAGGACAGACTATGGCTACACCTTC.

The chain combines TRBV29-1 with TRBJ2-2; D gene uncertain. V was cut by 1 base and J by 6 bases, with 6 bases left in between. Germline V gives CDR1 SQVTM, CDR2 ANQGSEA. This CDR3 has 12 amino acids. For the CDR3, the DNA is TGCAGCGTTGAAGTCGCTGCCGGGGAGCTGTTTTTT. This codes for CSVEVAAGELFF.

This chain connects TRBV2 to TRBJ2-2; possibly TRBD2 for D (6 bases). Germline V lookup: CDR1 SNHLY, CDR2 FYNNEI. The ends were cut back, 4 bases at V and 0 bases at J, with 9 bases in the middle. This CDR3 contains 15 residues. CDR3 sequence: CASSGRGSNTGELFF. The DNA for the CDR3 is TGTGCCAGCAGTGGCCGGGGGTCGAACACCGGGGAGCTGTTTTTT.

The CDR3 sequence is CASTLSVGGGTEAFF. The CDR3 bases are TGTGCCAGCACCCTGTCTGTGGGGGGAGGTACTGAAGCTTTCTTT. The chain recombines TRBV25-1 with TRBJ1-1; the D gene is possibly TRBD1 (5 bases). CDR1 is MGHDK, CDR2 SYGVNS, per germline. This CDR3 is 15 amino acids long. Trimming cost V 7 bases and J 5 bases, with 20 bases left between them.

Points on this clone: Compared with germline, one end of the junction differs, possibly owing to a read error. The chain carries TRBV27 and TRBJ2-7; 8 bases agree with TRBD1. This CDR3 contains 12 residues. Per germline, CDR1 MNHEY and CDR2 SMNVEV (reference sequence). The CDR3 DNA is TGTGCCAGCAGTTTATCCGGGACAGGCGAAGTCTTC. Amino acid sequence: CASSLSGTGEVF.

This clone was observed a few times. The chain carries TRBV29-1 and TRBJ2-3, with D maybe TRBD1 (6 bases). V was clipped by 1 base and J by 0 bases, with 14 bases between them. CDR1 is SQVTM and CDR2 is ANQGSEA in the germline V gene. The CDR3 totals 16 residues. The CDR3 protein is CSVEGQDVVSTDTQYF. The DNA of the CDR3 is TGCAGCGTTGAAGGACAGGATGTAGTTAGCACAGATACGCAGTATTTT.

This sequence joins TRBV30 and TRBJ2-1; D unresolved. Germline CDR1 is GTSNPN and CDR2 is SVGIG (reference sequence). Trimming cost V 0 bases and J 2 bases, with 5 bases left between them. This CDR3 region has 13 residues. The CDR3 sequence: CAWSVGPYNEQFF. DNA for the CDR3: TGTGCCTGGAGTGTGGGCCCCTACAATGAGCAGTTCTTC.